This T cell receptor (beta chain) stems from a study of control samples from healthy donors and cancer patients. TCRdb keeps only in-frame clones here, not all; method: immunoSEQ multiplex PCR. The sample shows about 73,000 clones, roughly 91% of them seen only once. CDR1 is SGHNT, CDR2 YYREEE, per germline (reference sequence). The CDR3 is 15 amino acids. The V segment lost 4 bases and the J segment 0 bases; nucleotides outside the gene matches: 3. This sequence originates from a man aged 55 to 69 with lung cancer. V gene TRBV5-4 combines with J gene TRBJ1-3, with 8 bases fitting TRBD1. The sample consisted of PBMCs. As DNA, the CDR3 is TGTGCCAGCAGCCATACAGGGGGCTCTGGAAACACCATATATTTT. It is translated as CASSHTGGSGNTIYF.